This TCR beta chain was identified in a study of blood T cell repertoires in COVID-19. Study context: In each case, the material was cDNA or gDNA derived from T cells, B-cell-depleted T cells, or PBMCs.

Profiled with immunoSEQ multiplex PCR; TCRdb holds only in-frame clones, not every one. The sample lists about 180,000 clones, roughly 85% occurring once. Trimming took 0 bases from V and 6 from J, leaving 6 bases between them. The CDR3 has 13 amino acids. CDR1 and CDR2 from the germline V gene are LGHDT and YNNKEL (reference sequence). The rearrangement uses TRBV3-1 (or the pseudogene TRBV3-2) and TRBJ2-1; D unclear. This receptor was taken from a young woman who had recovered from COVID-19. Sequenced: PBMCs or T cells enriched from blood (not recorded which). The CDR3 coding sequence is TGTGCCAGCAGCCAAGATTACGGCAATGAGCAGTTCTTC. It translates to CASSQDYGNEQFF.